This TCR beta chain was sequenced in a study of blood T cell repertoires in COVID-19. TCRdb keeps only in-frame clones here, not all; method: immunoSEQ multiplex PCR. The sample yields some 340,000 clones, approximately 89% seen once. CDR3 length: 15 residues. The V end was cut by 6 bases, the J end by 3 bases, with 17 bases between. Germline assignment: CDR1 LNHDA and CDR2 SQIVND (reference sequence). Sequenced input: PBMCs or T cells enriched from blood (not recorded which). This TCR came from a woman aged 25-40 years who had recovered from COVID-19. The rearrangement uses TRBV19 and TRBJ1-1; no firm D call. CDR3 DNA sequence: TGTGCCAGTAGGCGGGTGTTGTTTGGGGACACTGAAGCTTTCTTT. This encodes CASRRVLFGDTEAFF.